The 5 T cell receptor beta chains in this list originate from one sample, sequenced in a study of blood T cell repertoires in COVID-19. The assay was immunoSEQ multiplex PCR, and TCRdb's table has in-frame clones only and misses some. The table has around 100,000 clones, around 93% seen once. Sequencing was performed on peripheral blood. The receptors here all came from a human donor with active COVID-19. The donor label of this sample is uncertain.

The chain links TRBV7-2 to TRBJ2-7, with TRBD1 matching 7 bases. The CDR3 spans 13 residues. CDR1 and CDR2 from the germline V gene are SGHTA and FQGNSA. J gave up 4 bases and V 4 bases, and 4 bases lay outside the gene matches. As DNA, the CDR3 is TGTGCCAGCAGCTCCTCAGGGGGTTACGAGCAGTACTTC. Its protein product is CASSSSGGYEQYF.

V and J are TRBV7-9 and TRBJ2-1; D is undetermined. Trimming left V 6 bases short and J 9 bases short, with 12 bases between. Germline V lookup: CDR1 SEHNR, CDR2 FQNEAQ (reference sequence). The CDR3 length is 12 residues. This chain's CDR3 is CASRSQTPEQFF. The CDR3, as DNA: TGTGCCAGCAGGTCACAGACGCCTGAGCAGTTCTTC.

The chain couples TRBV5-6 to TRBJ2-5; TRBD2 is a possible D gene (6 bases). Germline values: CDR1 SGHDT, CDR2 YYEEEE. Trimming removed 3 bases at V and 5 bases at J, with 17 bases between. The CDR3 has 15 amino acids. The CDR3 DNA sequence: TGTGCCAGCAGCTCCGGACGATCGAGCGGGGAGACCCAGTACTTC. Translation gives CASSSGRSSGETQYF.

The chain couples TRBV7-9 to TRBJ1-2; D might be TRBD1 (5 bases). V was pared by 1 base and J by 8 bases, with 20 bases between. The CDR3 contains 16 residues. Germline V gene lookup returns CDR1 SEHNR and CDR2 FQNEAQ (reference sequence). The CDR3 DNA is TGTGCCAGCAGCTTAGAAGTGGCAGGGAAAGTAGGCGGCTACACCTTC. It is translated as CASSLEVAGKVGGYTF.

The V call is TRBV4-3, the J call TRBJ2-7; 13 bases agree with TRBD2. Germline CDR1 is LGHNA and CDR2 is YSLEER. CDR3 length: 15 amino acids. Germline trimming cut 4 bases from V and 2 bases from J; bases unmatched to any gene: 2. The CDR3 DNA reads TGCGCCAGCAGCCCGGGACTAGCGGGGACCTACGAGCAGTACTTC. This sequence encodes CASSPGLAGTYEQYF.